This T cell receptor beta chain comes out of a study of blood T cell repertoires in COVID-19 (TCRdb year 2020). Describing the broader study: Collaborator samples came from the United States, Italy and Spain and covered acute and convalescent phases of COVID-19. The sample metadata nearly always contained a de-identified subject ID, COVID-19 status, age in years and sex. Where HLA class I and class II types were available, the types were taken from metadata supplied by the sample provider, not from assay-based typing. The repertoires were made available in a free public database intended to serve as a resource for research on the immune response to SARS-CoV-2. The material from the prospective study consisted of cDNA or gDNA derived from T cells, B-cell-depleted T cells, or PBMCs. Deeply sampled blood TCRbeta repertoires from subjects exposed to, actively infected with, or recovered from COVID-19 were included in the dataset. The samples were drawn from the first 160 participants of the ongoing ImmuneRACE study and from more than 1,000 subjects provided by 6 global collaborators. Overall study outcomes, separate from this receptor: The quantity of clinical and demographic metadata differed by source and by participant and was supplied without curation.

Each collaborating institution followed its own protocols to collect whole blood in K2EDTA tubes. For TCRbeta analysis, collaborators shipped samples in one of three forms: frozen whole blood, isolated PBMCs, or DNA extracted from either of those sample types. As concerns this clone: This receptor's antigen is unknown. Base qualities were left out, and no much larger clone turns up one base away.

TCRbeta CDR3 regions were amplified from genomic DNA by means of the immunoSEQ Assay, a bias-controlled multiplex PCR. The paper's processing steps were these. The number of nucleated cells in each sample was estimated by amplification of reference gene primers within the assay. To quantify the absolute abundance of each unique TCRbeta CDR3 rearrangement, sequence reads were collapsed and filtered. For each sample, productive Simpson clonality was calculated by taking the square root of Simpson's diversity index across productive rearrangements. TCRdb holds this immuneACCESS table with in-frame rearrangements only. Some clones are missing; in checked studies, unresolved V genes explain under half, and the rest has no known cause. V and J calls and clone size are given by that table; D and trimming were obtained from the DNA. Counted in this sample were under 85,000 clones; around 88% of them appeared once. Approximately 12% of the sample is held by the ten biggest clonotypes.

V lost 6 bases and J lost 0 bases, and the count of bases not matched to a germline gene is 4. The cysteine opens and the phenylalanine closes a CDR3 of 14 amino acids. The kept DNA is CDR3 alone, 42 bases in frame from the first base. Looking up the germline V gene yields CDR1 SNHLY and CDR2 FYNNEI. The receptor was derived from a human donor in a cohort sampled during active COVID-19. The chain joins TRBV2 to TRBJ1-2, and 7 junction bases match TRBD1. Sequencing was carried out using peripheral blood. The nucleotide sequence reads TGTGCCAGCAGGGGGGGACAGACTAACTATGGCTACACCTTC. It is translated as CASRGGQTNYGYTF. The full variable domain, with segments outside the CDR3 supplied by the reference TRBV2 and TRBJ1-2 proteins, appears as EPEVTQTPSHQVTQMGQEVILRCVPISNHLYFYWYRQILGQKVEFLVSFYNNEISEKSEIFDDQFSVERPDGSNFTLKIRSTKLEDSAMYFCASRGGQTNYGYTFGSGTRLTVV.